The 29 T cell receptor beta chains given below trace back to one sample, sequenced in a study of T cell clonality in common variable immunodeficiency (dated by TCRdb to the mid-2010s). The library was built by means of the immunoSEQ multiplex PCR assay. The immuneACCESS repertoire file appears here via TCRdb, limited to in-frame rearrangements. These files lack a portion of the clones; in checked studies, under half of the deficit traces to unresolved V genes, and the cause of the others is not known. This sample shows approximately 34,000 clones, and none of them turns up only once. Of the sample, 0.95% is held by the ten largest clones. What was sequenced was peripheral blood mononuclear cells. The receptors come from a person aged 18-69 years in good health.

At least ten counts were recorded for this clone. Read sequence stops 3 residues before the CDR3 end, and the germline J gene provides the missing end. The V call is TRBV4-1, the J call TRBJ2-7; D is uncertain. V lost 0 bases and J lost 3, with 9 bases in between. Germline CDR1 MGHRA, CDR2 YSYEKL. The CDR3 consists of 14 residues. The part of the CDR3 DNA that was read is TGCGCCAGCAGCCAAGATCCTAGTTACTACGAG. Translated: CASSQDPSYYE. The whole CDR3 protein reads CASSQDPSYYEQYF.

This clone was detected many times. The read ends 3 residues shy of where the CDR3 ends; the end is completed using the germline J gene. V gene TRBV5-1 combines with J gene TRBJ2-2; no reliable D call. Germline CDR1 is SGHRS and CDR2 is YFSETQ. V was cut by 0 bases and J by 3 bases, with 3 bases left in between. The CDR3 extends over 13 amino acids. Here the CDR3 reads CASSLADTGELFF. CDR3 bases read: TGCGCCAGCAGCTTGGCCGACACCGGGGAG.

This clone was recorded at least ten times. Incomplete CDR3 DNA: TGCAGCGTTAGGCCGTGGGACAGGGGTGAAAAA. This encodes CSVRPWDRGEK. The full CDR3 is CSVRPWDRGEKLFF. This chain joins TRBV29-1 and TRBJ1-4, with 10 bases matching TRBD1. The sequenced fragment ends 3 residues before the CDR3 boundary, so the rest is inferred from the germline J gene. The length of the CDR3 is 14 residues. V lost 5 bases, J lost 7 bases, and 7 bases stayed unmatched. CDR1 and CDR2 from the germline V gene are SQVTM and ANQGSEA.

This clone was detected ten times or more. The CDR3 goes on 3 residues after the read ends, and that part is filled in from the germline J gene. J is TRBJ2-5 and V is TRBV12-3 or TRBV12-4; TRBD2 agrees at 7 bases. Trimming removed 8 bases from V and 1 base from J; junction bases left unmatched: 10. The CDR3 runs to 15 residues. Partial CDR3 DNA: TGTGCCAGCTCCCGGGAGGTAGCGGTCCAAGAGACC. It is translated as CASSREVAVQET. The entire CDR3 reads CASSREVAVQETQYF.

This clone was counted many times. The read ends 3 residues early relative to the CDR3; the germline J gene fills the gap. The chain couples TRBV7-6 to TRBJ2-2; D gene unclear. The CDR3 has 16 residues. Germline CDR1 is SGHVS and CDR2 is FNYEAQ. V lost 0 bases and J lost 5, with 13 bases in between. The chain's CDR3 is CASSLAPDVATGELFF. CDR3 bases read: TGTGCCAGCAGCTTAGCGCCTGACGTAGCTACCGGGGAG.

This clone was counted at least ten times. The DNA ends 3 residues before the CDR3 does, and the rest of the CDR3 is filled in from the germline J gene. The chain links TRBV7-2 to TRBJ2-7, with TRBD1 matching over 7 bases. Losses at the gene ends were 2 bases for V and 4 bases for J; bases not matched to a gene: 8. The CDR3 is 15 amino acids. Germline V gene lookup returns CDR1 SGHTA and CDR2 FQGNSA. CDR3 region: CASSLSRGKSYEQYF. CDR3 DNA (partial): TGTGCCAGCAGCTTATCCAGGGGGAAGTCTTACGAG. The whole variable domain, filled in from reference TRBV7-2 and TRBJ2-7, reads GAGVSQSPSNKVTEKGKDVELRCDPISGHTALYWYRQSLGQGLEFLIYFQGNSAPDKSGLPSDRFSAERTGGSVSTLTIQRTQQEDSAVYLCASSLSRGKSYEQYFGPGTRLTVT.

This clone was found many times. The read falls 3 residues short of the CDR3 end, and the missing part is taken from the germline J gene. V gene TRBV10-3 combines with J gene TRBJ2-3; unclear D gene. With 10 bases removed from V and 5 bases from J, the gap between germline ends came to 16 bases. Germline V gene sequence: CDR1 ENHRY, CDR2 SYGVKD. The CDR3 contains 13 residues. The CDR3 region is CATLWSVQDTQYF. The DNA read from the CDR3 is TGTGCCACCCTGTGGTCGGTCCAAGATACG.

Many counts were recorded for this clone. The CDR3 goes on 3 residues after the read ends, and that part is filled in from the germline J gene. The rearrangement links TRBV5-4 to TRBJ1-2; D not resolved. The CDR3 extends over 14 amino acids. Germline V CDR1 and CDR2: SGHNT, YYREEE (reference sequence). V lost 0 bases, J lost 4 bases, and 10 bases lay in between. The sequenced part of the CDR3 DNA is TGTGCCAGCAGCTTGGGTCAGGCCGGCTATGGC. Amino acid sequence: CASSLGQAGYG. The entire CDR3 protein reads CASSLGQAGYGYTF.

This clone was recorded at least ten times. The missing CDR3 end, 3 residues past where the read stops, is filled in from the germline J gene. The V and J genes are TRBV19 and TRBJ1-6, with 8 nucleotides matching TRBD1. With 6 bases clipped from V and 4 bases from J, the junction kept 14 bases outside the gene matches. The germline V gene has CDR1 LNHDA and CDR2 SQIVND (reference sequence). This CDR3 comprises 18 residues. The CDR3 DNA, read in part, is TGTGCCAGTAGACCTACCAAGGACAGGGTGATTTATAATTCACCC. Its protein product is CASRPTKDRVIYNSP. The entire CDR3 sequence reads CASRPTKDRVIYNSPLHF.

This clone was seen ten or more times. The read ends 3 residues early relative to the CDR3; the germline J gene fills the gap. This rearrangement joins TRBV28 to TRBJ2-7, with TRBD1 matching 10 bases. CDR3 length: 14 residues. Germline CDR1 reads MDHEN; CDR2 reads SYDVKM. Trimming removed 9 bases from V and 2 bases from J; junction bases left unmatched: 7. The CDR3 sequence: CASYPGQGTYEQYF. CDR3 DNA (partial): TGTGCCAGTTATCCGGGACAGGGGACCTACGAG.

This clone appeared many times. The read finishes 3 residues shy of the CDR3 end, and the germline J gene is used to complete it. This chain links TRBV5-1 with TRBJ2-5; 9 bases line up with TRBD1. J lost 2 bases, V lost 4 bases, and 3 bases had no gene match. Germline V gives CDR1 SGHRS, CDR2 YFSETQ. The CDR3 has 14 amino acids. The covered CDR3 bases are TGCGCCAGCAGCAAAGGGACAGGGCAAGAGACC. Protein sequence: CASSKGTGQET. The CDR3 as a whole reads CASSKGTGQETQYF.

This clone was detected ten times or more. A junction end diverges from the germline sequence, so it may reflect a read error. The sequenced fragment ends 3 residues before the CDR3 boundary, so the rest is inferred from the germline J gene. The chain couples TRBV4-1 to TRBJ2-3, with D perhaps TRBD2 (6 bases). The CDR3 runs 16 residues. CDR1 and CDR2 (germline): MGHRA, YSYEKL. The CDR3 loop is CASTQGVSGDTDTQYF. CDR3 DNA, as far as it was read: TGCGCCAGCACCCAAGGAGTTAGCGGTGATACAGATACG.

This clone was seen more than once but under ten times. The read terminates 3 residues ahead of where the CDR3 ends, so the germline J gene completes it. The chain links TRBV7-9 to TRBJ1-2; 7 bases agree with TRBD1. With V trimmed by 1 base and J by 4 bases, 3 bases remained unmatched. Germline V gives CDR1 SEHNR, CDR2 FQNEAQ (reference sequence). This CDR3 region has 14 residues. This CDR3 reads CASSLGQGLYGYTF. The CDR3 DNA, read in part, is TGTGCCAGCAGCTTAGGACAGGGCCTCTATGGC.

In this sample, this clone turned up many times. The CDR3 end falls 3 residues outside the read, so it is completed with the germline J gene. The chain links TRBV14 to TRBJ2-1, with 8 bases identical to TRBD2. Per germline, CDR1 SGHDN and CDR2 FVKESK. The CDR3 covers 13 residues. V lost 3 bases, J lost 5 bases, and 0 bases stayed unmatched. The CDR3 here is CASSQGLDNEQFF. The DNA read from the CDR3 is TGTGCCAGCAGCCAGGGACTAGACAATGAG.

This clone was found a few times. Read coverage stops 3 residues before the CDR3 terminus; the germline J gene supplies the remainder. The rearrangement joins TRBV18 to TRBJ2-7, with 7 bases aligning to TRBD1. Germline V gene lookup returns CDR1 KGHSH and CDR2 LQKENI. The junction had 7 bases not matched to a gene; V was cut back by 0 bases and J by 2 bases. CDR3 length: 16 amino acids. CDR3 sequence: CASSPPDGTVAYEQYF. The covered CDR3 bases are TGTGCCAGCTCACCACCTGATGGGACAGTCGCCTACGAG.

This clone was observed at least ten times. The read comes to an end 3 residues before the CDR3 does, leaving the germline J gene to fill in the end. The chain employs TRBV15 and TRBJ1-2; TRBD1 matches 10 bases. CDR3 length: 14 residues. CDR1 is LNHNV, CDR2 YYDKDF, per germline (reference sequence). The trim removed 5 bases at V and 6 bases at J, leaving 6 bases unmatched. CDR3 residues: CATSSRDRGNGYTF. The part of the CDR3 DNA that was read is TGTGCCACCAGCTCCCGGGACAGGGGAAATGGC.

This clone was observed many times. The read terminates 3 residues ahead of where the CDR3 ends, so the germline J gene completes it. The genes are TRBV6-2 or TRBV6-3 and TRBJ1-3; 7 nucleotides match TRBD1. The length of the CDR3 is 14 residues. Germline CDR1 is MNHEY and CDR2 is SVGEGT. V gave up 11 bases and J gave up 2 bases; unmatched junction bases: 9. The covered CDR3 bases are TGTGCCGGGATGGCAGGGGGGCCTGGAAACACC. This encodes CAGMAGGPGNT. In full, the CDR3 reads CAGMAGGPGNTIYF.

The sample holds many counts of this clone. CDR3 DNA (partial): TGTGCCATCAGTTATGAATATGGGGGGGTGAACACCGGGGAG. Translation: CAISYEYGGVNTGE. The entire CDR3 sequence reads CAISYEYGGVNTGELFF. The chain is built from TRBV10-3 and TRBJ2-2; 7 nucleotides line up with TRBD2. From the germline J gene comes the end of the CDR3, since the read stops 3 residues before it. The CDR3 has 17 amino acids. The germline gives CDR1 ENHRY, CDR2 SYGVKD. Trimming removed 5 bases from V and 1 base from J; junction bases left unmatched: 10.

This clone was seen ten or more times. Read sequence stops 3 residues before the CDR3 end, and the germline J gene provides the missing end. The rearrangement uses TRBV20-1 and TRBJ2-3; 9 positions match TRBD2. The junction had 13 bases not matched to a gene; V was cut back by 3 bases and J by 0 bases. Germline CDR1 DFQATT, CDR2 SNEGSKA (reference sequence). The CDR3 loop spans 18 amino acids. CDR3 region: CSASPPWASGVSTDTQYF. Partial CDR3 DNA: TGCAGTGCTAGCCCGCCTTGGGCTAGCGGGGTCAGCACAGATACG.

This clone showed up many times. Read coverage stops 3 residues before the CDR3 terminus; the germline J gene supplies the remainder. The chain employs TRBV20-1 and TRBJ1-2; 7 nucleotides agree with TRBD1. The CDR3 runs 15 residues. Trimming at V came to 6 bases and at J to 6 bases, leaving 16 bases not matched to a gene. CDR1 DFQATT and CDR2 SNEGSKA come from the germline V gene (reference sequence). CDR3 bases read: TGCAGTGCCGAACCACAGGGGAAAGAAGTTCATGGC. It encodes CSAEPQGKEVHG. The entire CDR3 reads CSAEPQGKEVHGYTF.

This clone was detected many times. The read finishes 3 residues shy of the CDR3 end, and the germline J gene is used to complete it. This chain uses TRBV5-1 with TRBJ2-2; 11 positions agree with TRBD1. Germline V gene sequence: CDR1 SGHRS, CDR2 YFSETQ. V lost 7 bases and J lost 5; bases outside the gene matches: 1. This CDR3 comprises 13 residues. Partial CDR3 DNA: TGCGCCAGCGGACAGGGGGCAACCGGGGAG. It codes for CASGQGATGE. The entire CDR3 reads CASGQGATGELFF.

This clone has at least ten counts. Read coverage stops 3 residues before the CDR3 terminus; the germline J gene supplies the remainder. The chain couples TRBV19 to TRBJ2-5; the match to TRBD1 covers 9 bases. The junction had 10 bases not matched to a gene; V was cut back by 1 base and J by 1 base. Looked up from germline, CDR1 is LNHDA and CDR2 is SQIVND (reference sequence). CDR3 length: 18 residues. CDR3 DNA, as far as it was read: TGTGCCAGTAGTATAGTATTTAGGGGACAGGGATTCCAAGAGACC. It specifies CASSIVFRGQGFQET. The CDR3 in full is CASSIVFRGQGFQETQYF.

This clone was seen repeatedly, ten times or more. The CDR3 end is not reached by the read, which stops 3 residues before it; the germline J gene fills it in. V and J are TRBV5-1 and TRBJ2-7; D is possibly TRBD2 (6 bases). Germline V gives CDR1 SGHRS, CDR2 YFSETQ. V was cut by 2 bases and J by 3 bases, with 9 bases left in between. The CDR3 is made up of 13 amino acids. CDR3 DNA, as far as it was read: TGCGCCAGCAGCTTTAGGACTAACTACGAG. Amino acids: CASSFRTNYE. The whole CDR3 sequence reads CASSFRTNYEQYF.

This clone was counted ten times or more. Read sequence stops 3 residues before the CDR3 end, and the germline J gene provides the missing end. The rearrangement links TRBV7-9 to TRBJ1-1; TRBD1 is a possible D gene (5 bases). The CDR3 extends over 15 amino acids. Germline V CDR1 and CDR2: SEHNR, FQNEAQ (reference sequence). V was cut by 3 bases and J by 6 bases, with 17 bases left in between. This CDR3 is CASSFRAPSNAEAFF. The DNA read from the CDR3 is TGTGCCAGCAGCTTCAGGGCGCCGTCCAACGCTGAA.

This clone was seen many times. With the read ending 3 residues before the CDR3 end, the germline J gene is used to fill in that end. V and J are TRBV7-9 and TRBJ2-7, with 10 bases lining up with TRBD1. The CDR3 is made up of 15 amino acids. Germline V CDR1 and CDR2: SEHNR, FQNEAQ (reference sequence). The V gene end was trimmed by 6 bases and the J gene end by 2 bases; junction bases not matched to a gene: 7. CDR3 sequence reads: CASRLGQGITYEQYF. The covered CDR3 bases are TGTGCCAGCAGACTGGGACAGGGGATTACCTACGAG. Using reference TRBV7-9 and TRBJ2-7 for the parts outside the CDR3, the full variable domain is DTGVSQNPRHKITKRGQNVTFRCDPISEHNRLYWYRQTLGQGPEFLTYFQNEAQLEKSRLLSDRFSAERPKGSFSTLEIQRTEQGDSAMYLCASRLGQGITYEQYFGPGTRLTVT.

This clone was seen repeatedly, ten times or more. The sequenced CDR3 bases are TGTGCCAGCAGCTCCGGGACAGGTTCCTACGAG. This encodes CASSSGTGSYE. The CDR3 in its entirety is CASSSGTGSYEQYF. This chain joins TRBV5-6 and TRBJ2-7; TRBD1 agrees at 8 bases. The read comes to an end 3 residues before the CDR3 does, leaving the germline J gene to fill in the end. After removal of 3 bases from V and 1 base from J, the junction contained 3 bases not matched to a gene. This CDR3 has 14 residues. Germline CDR1 SGHDT, CDR2 YYEEEE.

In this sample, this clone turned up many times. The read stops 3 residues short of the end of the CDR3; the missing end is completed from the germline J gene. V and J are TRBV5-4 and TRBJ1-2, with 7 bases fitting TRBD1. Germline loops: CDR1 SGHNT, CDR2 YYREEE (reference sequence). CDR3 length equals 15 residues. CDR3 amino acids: CASSLDRQGGKGYTF. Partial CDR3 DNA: TGTGCCAGCAGCTTAGATCGACAGGGAGGCAAGGGC.

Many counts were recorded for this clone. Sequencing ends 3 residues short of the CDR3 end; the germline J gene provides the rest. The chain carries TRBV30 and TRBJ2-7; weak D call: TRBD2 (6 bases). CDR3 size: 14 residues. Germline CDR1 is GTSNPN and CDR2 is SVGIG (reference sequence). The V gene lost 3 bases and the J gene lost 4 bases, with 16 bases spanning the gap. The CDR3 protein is CAWSRGGIQYEQYF. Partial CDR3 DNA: TGTGCCTGGAGCCGTGGCGGGATTCAGTACGAG.

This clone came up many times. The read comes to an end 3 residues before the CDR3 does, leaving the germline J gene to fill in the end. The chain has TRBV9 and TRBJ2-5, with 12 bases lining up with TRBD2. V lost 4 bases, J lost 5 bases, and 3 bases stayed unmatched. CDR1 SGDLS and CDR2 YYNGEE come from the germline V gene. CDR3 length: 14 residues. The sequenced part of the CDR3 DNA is TGTGCCAGCAGCCGACTAGCGGGAGTGGAGACC. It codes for CASSRLAGVET. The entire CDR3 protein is CASSRLAGVETQYF.